The sequence of this T cell receptor beta chain was determined in a study of type 1 and type 2 diabetes patients. The CDR3 covers 12 residues. The germline CDR1 and CDR2 sequences are LNHNV and YYDKDF (reference sequence). The germline V and J ends were trimmed by 3 bases and 2 bases, with 5 bases remaining between them. The PCR template was genomic DNA. Amplification of the beta chain CDR3 used 30 forward and 13 reverse multiplex primers. MiXCR, applied by TCRdb to the multiplex PCR reads, yields one record per CDR3 protein. The table records 250,000 to 300,000 distinct CDR3 sequences, around 47% of them present only once.

The V call is TRBV15, the J call TRBJ2-7; D gene unclear. The sequence came from a man aged 18 to 29 with type 2 diabetes. The sample comprised peripheral blood mononuclear cells (PBMCs). The CDR3, as DNA: TGTGCCACCAGCAGTGAGACCTACGAGCAGTACTTC. It encodes CATSSETYEQYF. The full variable domain, rest sourced from reference TRBV15 and TRBJ2-7, is DAMVIQNPRYQVTQFGKPVTLSCSQTLNHNVMYWYQQKSSQAPKLLFHYYDKDFNNEADTPDNFQSRRPNTSFCFLDIRSPGLGDTAMYLCATSSETYEQYFGPGTRLTVT.